These 15 T cell receptor beta chains came from one sample sequenced in a study of regulatory T cells in long-lasting Graves disease. In building TCR beta libraries, iRepertoire HTBI primers were used together with Arm-PCR of CDR3 regions. TCRdb re-derived calls from the multiplex PCR reads in MiXCR, one entry per CDR3 protein. This repertoire shows around 320,000 distinct CDR3 sequences, 16% found once; its top ten account for 25% to 30%. Time point: newly diagnosed GD, antithyroid drugs for less than 3 months. RNA from PBMCs was the source of the TCR library. These data were also filed under a second study, of T cells in Graves' hyperthyroidism and ophthalmopathy.

The specimen was peripheral blood mononuclear cells (PBMCs), collected at new diagnosis, from a patient treated with antithyroid drugs. The receptor source for this set is a man aged 40-50 years with Graves disease.

This clonotype was seen many times. One end of the junction does not line up with germline, which may come from a read error. The chain joins TRBV7-2 to TRBJ1-3, with 8 bases that match TRBD1. CDR3 length: 10 residues. Per germline, CDR1 SGHTA and CDR2 FQGNSA. The CDR3 bases are TGTGCCAGCAGCTTGGACAGGGTTCATTTT. This codes for CASSLDRVHF.

This clonotype was recorded at least ten times. The chain couples TRBV18 to TRBJ1-1; no clear D gene. CDR1 and CDR2 from the germline V gene are KGHSH and LQKENI. V lost 0 bases and J 4 bases, leaving 12 bases between the germline ends. The CDR3 length is 15 residues. CDR3 sequence (DNA): TGTGCCAGCTCACCACCGGGGTATACGAGCACTGAAGCTTTCTTT. Translation: CASSPPGYTSTEAFF. Full variable domain (rest looked up from reference TRBV18 and TRBJ1-1): NAGVMQNPRHLVRRRGQEARLRCSPMKGHSHVYWYRQLPEEGLKFMVYLQKENIIDESGMPKERFSAEFPKEGPSILRIQQVVRGDSAAYFCASSPPGYTSTEAFFGQGTRLTVV.

This clonotype was counted ten times or more. The chain employs TRBV28 and TRBJ1-4; TRBD1 agrees at 8 bases. Germline assignment: CDR1 MDHEN and CDR2 SYDVKM. The CDR3 has 14 residues. Unmatched junction bases numbered 8, after V lost 6 bases and J lost 8 bases. The CDR3 DNA sequence: TGTGCCAGCAGACCCCAGGGGGCTGTCGAAAAACTGTTTTTT. The encoded protein is CASRPQGAVEKLFF.

The chain carries TRBV11-2 and TRBJ2-7; D not certain. The length of the CDR3 is 14 residues. V was trimmed by 1 base and J by 0 bases, leaving 7 bases between them. CDR1 SGHAT and CDR2 FQNNGV come from the germline V gene. For the CDR3, the DNA is TGTGCCAGCAGCTTAGCTAACCCCTCCTACGAGCAGTACTTC. Protein: CASSLANPSYEQYF.

The chain couples TRBV15 to TRBJ1-1; a possible D gene is TRBD1 (6 bases). CDR3 size: 16 residues. CDR1 and CDR2 (germline): LNHNV, YYDKDF (reference sequence). Trimming pared 0 bases from V and 2 bases from J, leaving 13 bases between. CDR3 in DNA: TGTGCCACCAGCAGAGATCCCGCAGGGGCAAACACTGAAGCTTTCTTT. This codes for CATSRDPAGANTEAFF.

This clonotype was counted ten times or more. The rearrangement joins TRBV29-1 to TRBJ2-7, with 10 nucleotides matching TRBD2. Trimming at V came to 7 bases and at J to 4 bases, leaving 13 bases not matched to a gene. The germline CDR1 and CDR2 sequences are SQVTM and ANQGSEA. CDR3 length equals 15 residues. Here the CDR3 DNA reads TGCAGCGCGTGTAGCGGGGGGCCGAGACAATACGAGCAGTACTTC. Translation gives CSACSGGPRQYEQYF.

This clonotype has a count of ten or more. The chain has TRBV15 and TRBJ2-5; D not resolved. Trimming shortened V by 5 bases and J by 5 bases, and 9 bases separated the two germline ends. Germline V gene sequence: CDR1 LNHNV, CDR2 YYDKDF (reference sequence). This CDR3 comprises 12 residues. The CDR3 nucleotides read TGTGCCACCAGCCCCGGTGCGGAGACCCAGTACTTC. Its translation: CATSPGAETQYF. Variable domain in full (rest from reference TRBV15 and TRBJ2-5): DAMVIQNPRYQVTQFGKPVTLSCSQTLNHNVMYWYQQKSSQAPKLLFHYYDKDFNNEADTPDNFQSRRPNTSFCFLDIRSPGLGDTAMYLCATSPGAETQYFGPGTRLLVL.

This clonotype occurred many times. The chain links TRBV20-1 to TRBJ2-3; TRBD2 matches at 9 bases. This CDR3 has 14 residues. Unmatched junction bases numbered 10, after V lost 4 bases and J lost 8 bases. The germline gives CDR1 DFQATT, CDR2 SNEGSKA (reference sequence). The CDR3 protein is CSATGLAIGGTQYF. The CDR3 coding sequence is TGCAGTGCTACTGGACTAGCGATTGGAGGTACGCAGTATTTT.

Ten or more counts support this clonotype. This chain joins TRBV2 and TRBJ1-1; a possible D gene is TRBD1 (5 bases). The V end lost 8 bases, the J end lost 10 bases, and 23 bases lay between the germline ends. CDR3 length equals 14 residues. Germline values: CDR1 SNHLY, CDR2 FYNNEI. CDR3 amino acids: CASPSGGGRTAAFF. The CDR3 DNA follows: TGTGCCAGCCCCTCTGGGGGGGGACGTACGGCAGCTTTCTTT.

This clonotype appeared many times. The chain combines TRBV6-4 with TRBJ2-1, with 15 positions matching TRBD2. Germline V CDR1 and CDR2: MRHNA, SNTAGT. The CDR3 has 16 residues. The V segment lost 0 bases and the J segment 8 bases; nucleotides outside the gene matches: 2. The CDR3 is CASSDSGLAGGHEQFF. The CDR3 DNA sequence: TGTGCCAGCAGTGACTCGGGACTAGCGGGGGGCCATGAGCAGTTCTTC.

The chain uses TRBV19 and TRBJ2-2; maybe TRBD1 (6 bases). Trimming cost V 4 bases and J 6 bases, with 9 bases left between them. Germline lookup yields CDR1 LNHDA and CDR2 SQIVND (reference sequence). The CDR3 has 13 amino acids. CDR3 sequence reads: CASSTTGSGELFF. Here the CDR3 DNA reads TGTGCCAGTAGTACCACAGGGTCCGGGGAGCTGTTTTTT. Using reference TRBV19 and TRBJ2-2 for the parts outside the CDR3, the full variable domain is DGGITQSPKYLFRKEGQNVTLSCEQNLNHDAMYWYRQDPGQGLRLIYYSQIVNDFQKGDIAEGYSVSREKKESFPLTVTSAQKNPTAFYLCASSTTGSGELFFGEGSRLTVL.

The J gene is TRBJ2-2, the V gene TRBV28; 9 positions agree with TRBD1. Germline V gene sequence: CDR1 MDHEN, CDR2 SYDVKM. The CDR3 contains 14 residues. V lost 6 bases and J lost 7; bases outside the gene matches: 6. CDR3 DNA sequence: TGTGCCAGCAGACAACAGGGGGCGTACGGGGAGCTGTTTTTT. Residues: CASRQQGAYGELFF.

The chain couples TRBV5-4 to TRBJ2-2; no firm D call. The germline V gene encodes CDR1 SGHNT and CDR2 YYREEE (reference sequence). Trimming cost V 0 bases and J 0 bases, with 9 bases left between them. This CDR3 has 16 residues. The CDR3 reads CASSLDRFANTGELFF. CDR3 in DNA: TGTGCCAGCAGCTTGGACAGATTCGCGAACACCGGGGAGCTGTTTTTT. Looking up the rest from reference TRBV5-4 and TRBJ2-2 gives the full variable domain: ETGVTQSPTHLIKTRGQQVTLRCSSQSGHNTVSWYQQALGQGPQFIFQYYREEENGRGNFPPRFSGLQFPNYSSELNVNALELDDSALYLCASSLDRFANTGELFFGEGSRLTVL.

This clonotype was seen only a few times. A single base separates this from a much larger clone, so it may be a read error. The gene calls are TRBV7-6 and TRBJ2-7; D tentatively reads TRBD1 or TRBD2 (5 bases each). CDR3 size: 12 residues. The germline V gene encodes CDR1 SGHVS and CDR2 FNYEAQ. The V gene lost 5 bases and the J gene lost 3 bases, with 8 bases spanning the gap. CDR3 region: CASSGDGYEQYF. The CDR3 nucleotides read TGTGCCAGCAGCGGGGACGGCTACGAGCAGTACTTC.

This clonotype was found many times. The chain has TRBV2 and TRBJ2-1, with TRBD2 matching over 9 bases. V dropped 7 bases and J dropped 12; count of bases not matched to a gene: 25. The CDR3 has 18 residues. Germline loops: CDR1 SNHLY, CDR2 FYNNEI. Here the CDR3 DNA reads TGTGCCAGCATGTTAAGGGTAGCGGGGGCTAGATACAATGAAGGGCAGTTCTTC. Its protein is CASMLRVAGARYNEGQFF. The full variable domain, completed using reference TRBV2 and TRBJ2-1, is EPEVTQTPSHQVTQMGQEVILRCVPISNHLYFYWYRQILGQKVEFLVSFYNNEISEKSEIFDDQFSVERPDGSNFTLKIRSTKLEDSAMYFCASMLRVAGARYNEGQFFGPGTRLTVL.